This T cell receptor (beta chain) was documented in a study of T cell repertoires in cytomegalovirus infection. Study background: Selection of CMV epitopes for the study included recently identified HLA-C-restricted and well-studied HLA-B-restricted ones.

Worth noting for this clonotype: No antigen is known for it.

This CDR3 region has 14 residues. V was clipped by 6 bases and J by 1 base, with 12 bases between them. Each CDR3 protein is one row after TCRdb ran MiXCR on the reads. The table lists around 570,000 distinct CDR3 sequences, around two fifths of them singletons, with around 48% in the top ten. This receptor was obtained from a human donor in good health (CMV status not recorded). Some clones in this sample may be carry-over from other donors' samples. The sample here was cultured PBMCs, taken from culture after CMV antigen stimulation. V gene TRBV12-3 or TRBV12-4 combines with J gene TRBJ2-5; maybe TRBD2 (6 bases). The CDR3 coding sequence is TGTGCCAGCAGCCCCGCGGGGACCCAAGAGACCCAGTACTTC. Residues: CASSPAGTQETQYF.